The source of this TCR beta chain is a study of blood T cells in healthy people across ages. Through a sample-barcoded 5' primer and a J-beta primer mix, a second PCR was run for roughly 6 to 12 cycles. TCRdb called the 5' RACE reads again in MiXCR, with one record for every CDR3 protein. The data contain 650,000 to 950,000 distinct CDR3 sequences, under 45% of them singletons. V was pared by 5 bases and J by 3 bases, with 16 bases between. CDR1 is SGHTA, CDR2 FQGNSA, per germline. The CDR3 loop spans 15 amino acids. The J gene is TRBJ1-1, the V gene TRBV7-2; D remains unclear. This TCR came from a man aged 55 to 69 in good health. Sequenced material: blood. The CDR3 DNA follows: TGTGCCAGCAGCCTAAGTCCGGGCCTCTACACTGAAGCTTTCTTT. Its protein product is CASSLSPGLYTEAFF. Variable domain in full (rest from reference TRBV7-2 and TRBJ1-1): GAGVSQSPSNKVTEKGKDVELRCDPISGHTALYWYRQSLGQGLEFLIYFQGNSAPDKSGLPSDRFSAERTGGSVSTLTIQRTQQEDSAVYLCASSLSPGLYTEAFFGQGTRLTVV.